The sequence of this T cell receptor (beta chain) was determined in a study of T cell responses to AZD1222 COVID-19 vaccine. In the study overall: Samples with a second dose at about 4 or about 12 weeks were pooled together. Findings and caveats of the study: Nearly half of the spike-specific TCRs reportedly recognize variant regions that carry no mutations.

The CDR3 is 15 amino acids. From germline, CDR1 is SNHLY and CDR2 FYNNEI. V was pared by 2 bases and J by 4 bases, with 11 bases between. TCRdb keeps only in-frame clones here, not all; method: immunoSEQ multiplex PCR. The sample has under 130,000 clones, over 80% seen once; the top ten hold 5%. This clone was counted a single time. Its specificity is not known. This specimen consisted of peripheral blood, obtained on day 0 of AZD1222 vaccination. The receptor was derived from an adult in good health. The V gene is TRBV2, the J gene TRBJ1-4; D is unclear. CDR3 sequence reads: CASSETGINNEKLFF. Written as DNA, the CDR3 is TGTGCCAGCAGTGAAACGGGCATTAATAATGAAAAACTGTTTTTT.